This T cell receptor beta chain was obtained from a study of blood T cell repertoires in COVID-19. Overall study context: Both acute and convalescent COVID-19 samples were obtained from the United States, Italy and Spain. From T cells, B-cell-depleted T cells, or PBMCs came the material, which was cDNA or gDNA.

The CDR3 totals 16 residues. V shed 4 bases and J shed 4 bases, with 20 bases lying between them. The germline gives CDR1 ENHRY, CDR2 SYGVKD. This clone was observed a handful of times. Per the original methods: From reference gene primer amplification, estimates of nucleated cell counts were derived. The assay was immunoSEQ multiplex PCR, and TCRdb's table has in-frame clones only and misses some. D and trimming were read from the DNA, whereas the V and J calls and clone size are those reported in that table. The sample consists of roughly 55,000 clones, around 87% of them appearing once. The chain is built from TRBV10-3 and TRBJ2-7; a possible D gene is TRBD1 (6 bases). Sample: peripheral blood. This receptor was taken from a man aged 50 or older with active COVID-19. This CDR3 is CAISGGQTPPPYEQYF. CDR3 sequence (DNA): TGTGCCATCAGTGGCGGACAGACGCCTCCCCCGTACGAGCAGTACTTC.